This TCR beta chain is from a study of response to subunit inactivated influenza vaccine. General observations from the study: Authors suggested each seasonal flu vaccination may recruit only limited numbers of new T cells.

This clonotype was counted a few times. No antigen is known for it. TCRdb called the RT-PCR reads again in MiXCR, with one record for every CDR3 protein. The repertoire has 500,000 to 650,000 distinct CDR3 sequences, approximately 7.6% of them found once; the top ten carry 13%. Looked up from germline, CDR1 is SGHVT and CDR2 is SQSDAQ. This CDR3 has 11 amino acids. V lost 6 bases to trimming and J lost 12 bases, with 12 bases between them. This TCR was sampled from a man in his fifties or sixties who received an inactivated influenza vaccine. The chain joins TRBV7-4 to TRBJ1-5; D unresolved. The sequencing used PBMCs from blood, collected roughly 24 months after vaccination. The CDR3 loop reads CASSLSAVQHF. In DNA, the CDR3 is TGTGCCAGCAGTCTTAGCGCGGTCCAGCATTTT.